This TCR beta chain stems from a study of neurological immune-mediated disorders. The team produced cDNA through 5'RACE using 10-nucleotide random UMIs. From the 5' RACE reads, TCRdb called clonotypes with MiXCR, one entry per CDR3 protein. The table includes under 60,000 distinct CDR3 sequences, 4.5% to 7% detected once. CDR1 is DFQATT and CDR2 is SNEGSKA in the germline V gene (reference sequence). CDR3 length: 14 amino acids. V dropped 0 bases and J dropped 0 bases, with 9 bases sitting between them. The TCR comes from a woman between 18 and 29 years old with multiple sclerosis. The sample taken for sequencing was CD4+ T cells from blood. This chain connects TRBV20-1 to TRBJ2-7; D unclear. For the CDR3, the DNA is TGCAGTGCTAGAGATTGGGCAGTCTCCTACGAGCAGTACTTC. This codes for CSARDWAVSYEQYF.